Listed below are T cell receptor beta chains from one sample, sequenced in a study of human T cells and chemical hapten exposure. In TCRdb, the RACE reads were re-called with MiXCR into one record per CDR3 protein. The sample yields 150,000 to 200,000 distinct CDR3 sequences, around a quarter seen once. Source: whole blood, taken in connection with sensitization to the hapten diphenylcyclopropenone (DPC). These TCRs come from a young woman with alopecia areata. Some clones in this sample may be carry-over from other donors' samples. The CDR3 runs from the conserved cysteine through the conserved F or W. Each record gives: D gene, clone size, J gene, V gene, CDR3 DNA, CDR3 protein. The D gene is left open where the match is weak. Clone size is not always given. Where it is, it says once, few, many or a class for expanded clones.

TRBD2	few	TRBJ2-7	TRBV6-1	TGTGCCAGCAGGGGGACTAGCGGGCGGCCCTACGAGCAGTACTTC	CASRGTSGRPYEQYF
NA	once	TRBJ1-2	TRBV5-1	TGCACCAGCAGCGCGACGGACTATGGCTACACCTTC	CTSSATDYGYTF
NA	NA	TRBJ1-6	TRBV27	TGTGCCAGCAAGGAAGCCTATAATTCACCCCTCCACTTT	CASKEAYNSPLHF
TRBD2	few	TRBJ2-1	TRBV20-1	TGCAGTGCTAGAACCCCGACTAGCGGCCGGGATGAGCAGTTCTTC	CSARTPTSGRDEQFF
NA	NA	TRBJ1-2	TRBV7-2	TGTGCCAGCAGCTTAGGGGAGGACGGCTATGGCTACACCTTC	CASSLGEDGYGYTF
NA	NA	TRBJ2-4	TRBV4-2	TGTGCCAGCAGCCAGCCAGAGGGCAAAAACATTCAGTACTTC	CASSQPEGKNIQYF
NA	NA	TRBJ2-7	TRBV4-1	TGCGCCAGCAGCCAAGATAGTGTTCTCGGGGAGCGCAAGTACGAGCAGTACTTC	CASSQDSVLGERKYEQYF
TRBD1	NA	TRBJ1-6	TRBV11-2	TGTGCCAGCAGCCGAGGGACAGGTTATAATTCACCCCTCCACTTT	CASSRGTGYNSPLHF
NA	few	TRBJ2-1	TRBV12-3/TRBV12-4	TGTGCCAGCATCCCACGGGACACTGCTTACAATGAGCAGTTCTTC	CASIPRDTAYNEQFF
TRBD1	NA	TRBJ1-6	TRBV5-1	TGCGCCAGCACATCCCTACAGGGGGATAATTCACCCCTCCACTTT	CASTSLQGDNSPLHF
NA	few	TRBJ2-2	TRBV11-2	TGTGCCAGCAGGTCAGGGGGGGAGGCCTCCGGGGAGCTGTTTTTT	CASRSGGEASGELFF
NA	few	TRBJ2-7	TRBV21-1	TGTGCCAGCACCCCCCGCGGCTCCTACGAGCAGTACTTC	CASTPRGSYEQYF
NA	few	TRBJ1-5	TRBV4-2	TGTGCCAGCAGCCAAGATTCGGGGGGGAGCAATCAGCCCCAGCATTTT	CASSQDSGGSNQPQHF
NA	many	TRBJ2-3	TRBV29-1	TGCAGCGTGTCGGGACTCCCGAGCACAGATACGCAGTATTTT	CSVSGLPSTDTQYF
NA	few	TRBJ2-2	TRBV12-3/TRBV12-4	TGTGCCAGCAGTGGGTTCGGGAACACCGGGGAGCTGTTTTTT	CASSGFGNTGELFF
TRBD1	few	TRBJ2-2	TRBV4-2	TGTGCCAGCAGCCAAGAAGCAGGGGGCGACACCGGGGAGCTGTTTTTT	CASSQEAGGDTGELFF
NA	few	TRBJ2-5	TRBV7-2	TGTGCCAGCAGCCACCCTAACAAAGAGACCCAGTACTTC	CASSHPNKETQYF
TRBD1	few	TRBJ1-2	TRBV20-1	TGCAGTGCTAGAGATCTGATAGGGGGCTCGGGCTACACCTTC	CSARDLIGGSGYTF
NA	NA	TRBJ1-5	TRBV5-5	TGTGCCAGCAGCTTACTACAGACACAGCCCCAGCATTTT	CASSLLQTQPQHF
NA	NA	TRBJ1-2	TRBV5-6	TGTGCCAGCAGCTTGGACGGGGCCTCCTATGGCTACACCTTC	CASSLDGASYGYTF
TRBD2	many	TRBJ2-5	TRBV6-2/TRBV6-3	TGTGCCAGCAGTTACGCAACACTAGCGGGGAGGCCGGTCGAGTACTTC	CASSYATLAGRPVEYF
NA	NA	TRBJ1-4	TRBV18	TGTGCCAGCTCATCACTCGGGGAAAAACTGTTTTTT	CASSSLGEKLFF
NA	NA	TRBJ2-1	TRBV9	TGTGCCAGCAGCGTAGTAGCGGGACAGGGAATGAATGAGCAGTTCTTC	CASSVVAGQGMNEQFF